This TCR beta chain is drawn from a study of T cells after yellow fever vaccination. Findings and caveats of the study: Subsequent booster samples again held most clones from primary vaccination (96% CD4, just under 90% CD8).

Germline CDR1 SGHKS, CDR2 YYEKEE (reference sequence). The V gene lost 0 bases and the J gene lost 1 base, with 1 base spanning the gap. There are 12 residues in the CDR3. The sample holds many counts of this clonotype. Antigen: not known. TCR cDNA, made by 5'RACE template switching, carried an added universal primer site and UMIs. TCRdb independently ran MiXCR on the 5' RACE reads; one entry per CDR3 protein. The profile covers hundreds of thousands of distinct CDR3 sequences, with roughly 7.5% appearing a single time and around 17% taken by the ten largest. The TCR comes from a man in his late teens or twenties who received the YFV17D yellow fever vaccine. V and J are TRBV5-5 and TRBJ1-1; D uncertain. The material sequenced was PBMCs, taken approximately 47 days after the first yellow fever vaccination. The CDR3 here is CASSLANTEAFF. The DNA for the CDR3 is TGTGCCAGCAGCTTGGCGAACACTGAAGCTTTCTTT.